A single sample is the source of the 8 T cell receptor beta chains below, sequenced in a study of T cells after yellow fever vaccination. TCRdb itself ran the 5' RACE reads through MiXCR, one entry per CDR3 protein. This table holds 600,000 to 750,000 distinct CDR3 sequences, around an eighth found once. Sequenced here: PBMCs, sampled on the day of the yellow fever booster vaccination. The origin of the receptors is a young man who received the YFV17D yellow fever vaccine.

The genes are TRBV7-2 and TRBJ2-2; 9 bases map to TRBD1. Germline V CDR1 and CDR2: SGHTA, FQGNSA. This CDR3 spans 14 amino acids. With V trimmed by 3 bases and J by 8 bases, 4 bases remained unmatched. DNA of the CDR3: TGTGCCAGCAGCTTTGGGACAGGGCAAGGGGAGCTGTTTTTT. Translated, it gives CASSFGTGQGELFF.

This clonotype has a handful of counts. The chain joins TRBV6-1 to TRBJ2-7; 7 bases line up with TRBD1. Germline V CDR1 and CDR2: MNHNS, SASEGT. The ends lost 5 bases at V and 5 bases at J; junction bases unmatched: 15. The CDR3 has 16 residues. The CDR3 protein is CASSPPQRQGSDEQYF. Written as DNA, the CDR3 is TGTGCCAGCAGTCCCCCCCAGAGACAGGGATCGGACGAGCAGTACTTC.

The rearrangement joins TRBV29-1 to TRBJ2-1; no firm D call. This CDR3 contains 14 residues. Looked up from germline, CDR1 is SQVTM and CDR2 is ANQGSEA. Deletions cut 4 bases from V and 0 bases from J, with 10 bases between. The CDR3 is CSVVAVSSYNEQFF. The CDR3 region has the DNA TGCAGCGTTGTAGCTGTTAGCTCCTACAATGAGCAGTTCTTC.

The chain combines TRBV4-2 with TRBJ2-5; 7 bases agree with TRBD2. The CDR3 consists of 16 residues. V gave up 1 base and J gave up 5 bases; unmatched junction bases: 10. CDR1 and CDR2 (germline): LGHNA, YNFKEQ. CDR3 amino acids: CASSQGTASGQETQYF. CDR3 bases: TGTGCCAGCAGCCAAGGTACGGCTAGCGGCCAGGAGACCCAGTACTTC.

A single count supports this clonotype. V gene TRBV5-1 combines with J gene TRBJ2-2; possible D gene TRBD2, 5 bases. The CDR3 consists of 15 residues. CDR1 and CDR2 (germline): SGHRS, YFSETQ. V lost 0 bases to trimming and J lost 6 bases, with 12 bases between them. CDR3: CASSLGFSGSGELFF. The CDR3 DNA follows: TGCGCCAGCAGCTTGGGATTCTCGGGGTCCGGGGAGCTGTTTTTT.

This clonotype was seen a few times. The chain links TRBV23-1 to TRBJ2-7; D remains unclear. Being an ORF, TRBV23-1 has a function that is uncertain. The CDR3 sequence is 8 residues long. V was clipped by 9 bases and J by 8 bases, with 5 bases between them. The CDR3 region is CARRQQYF. The CDR3 DNA sequence: TGCGCCAGACGGCAGCAGTACTTC.

This chain uses TRBV20-1 with TRBJ2-7; a weak D match, TRBD2 (5 bases). V lost 0 bases to trimming and J lost 7 bases, with 10 bases between them. Germline CDR1 is DFQATT and CDR2 is SNEGSKA (reference sequence). This CDR3 has 12 amino acids. As DNA, the CDR3 is TGCAGTGCTAGAGATGAGGGTCGAGAGCAGTACTTC. It specifies CSARDEGREQYF.

This clonotype was detected a few times. The chain recombines TRBV6-2 or TRBV6-3 with TRBJ2-1, with unresolved D. Germline lookup yields CDR1 MNHEY and CDR2 SVGEGT. V lost 0 bases to trimming and J lost 10 bases, with 13 bases between them. CDR3 length: 14 residues. In nucleotides, the CDR3 is TGTGCCAGCAGTTACTCGAGTGGTCCGCGGGAGCAGTTCTTC. It specifies CASSYSSGPREQFF.